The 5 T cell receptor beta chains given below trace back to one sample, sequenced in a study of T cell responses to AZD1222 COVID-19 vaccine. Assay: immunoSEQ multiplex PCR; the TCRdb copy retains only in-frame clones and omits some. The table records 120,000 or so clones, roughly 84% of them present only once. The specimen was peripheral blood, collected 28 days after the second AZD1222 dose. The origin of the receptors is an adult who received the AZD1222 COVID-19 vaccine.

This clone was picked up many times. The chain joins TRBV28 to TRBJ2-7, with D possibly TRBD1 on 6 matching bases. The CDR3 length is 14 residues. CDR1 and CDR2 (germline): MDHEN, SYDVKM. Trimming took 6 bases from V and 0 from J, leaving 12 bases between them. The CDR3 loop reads CASSRQANSYEQYF. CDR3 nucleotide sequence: TGTGCCAGCAGCCGACAGGCCAACTCCTACGAGCAGTACTTC.

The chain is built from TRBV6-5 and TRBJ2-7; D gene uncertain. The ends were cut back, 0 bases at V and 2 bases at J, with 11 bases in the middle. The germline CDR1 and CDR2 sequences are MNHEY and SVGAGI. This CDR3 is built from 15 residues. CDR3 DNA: TGTGCCAGCAGTTACTCGGCAGGTTCTCCCTACGAGCAGTACTTC. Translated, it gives CASSYSAGSPYEQYF.

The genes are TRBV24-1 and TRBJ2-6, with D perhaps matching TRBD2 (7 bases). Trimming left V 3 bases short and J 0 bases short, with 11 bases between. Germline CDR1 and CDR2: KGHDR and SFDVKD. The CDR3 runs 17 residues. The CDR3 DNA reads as TGTGCCACCAGTGATAGGGGGGGATTCTCTGGGGCCAACGTCCTGACTTTC. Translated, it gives CATSDRGGFSGANVLTF.

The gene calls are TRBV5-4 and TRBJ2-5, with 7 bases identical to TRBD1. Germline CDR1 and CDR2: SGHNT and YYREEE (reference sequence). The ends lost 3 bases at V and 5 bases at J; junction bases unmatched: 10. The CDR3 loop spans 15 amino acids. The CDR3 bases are TGTGCCAGCAGCTCCAGAACAGGGGTTGCGGAGACCCAGTACTTC. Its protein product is CASSSRTGVAETQYF.

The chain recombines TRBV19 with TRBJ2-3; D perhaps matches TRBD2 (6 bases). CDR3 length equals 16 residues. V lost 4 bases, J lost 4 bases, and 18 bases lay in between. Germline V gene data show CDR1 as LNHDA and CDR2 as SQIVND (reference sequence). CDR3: CASSTTSGQFPDTQYF. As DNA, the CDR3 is TGTGCCAGTAGTACCACGAGCGGGCAGTTCCCAGATACGCAGTATTTT.